The clone carrying this TCR beta chain was recorded once. The data derive from a study of blood T cell repertoires in COVID-19. As for the study in general: Both acute and convalescent COVID-19 samples were obtained from the United States, Italy and Spain.

The CDR3 is 15 amino acids. Between the trimmed V and J ends, which lost 7 bases and 10 bases, there was a span of 20 bases. Germline CDR1 MNHEY, CDR2 SVGAGI. Profiling relied on immunoSEQ multiplex PCR, and the TCRdb table lists in-frame clones only, not all of them. The sample yields about 300,000 clones, around 90% seen once. Sequenced sample: peripheral blood. The chain combines TRBV6-5 with TRBJ1-6, with TRBD1 as a possible D gene (5 bases). The source is a man between 65 and 85 years old with acute or convalescent COVID-19. Written as DNA, the CDR3 is TGTGCCAGCACCAAAGGGGCCGTCTTCGGGTCACCCCTCCACTTT. This translates into CASTKGAVFGSPLHF.